This T cell receptor (beta chain) is drawn from a study of CD8+ T cells in alopecia areata. Study results and caveats: Normal-skin resident alphabeta T cells also appear among scalp sample sequences. Especially in alopecia totalis/universalis, lesional scalp showed greater clonality than normal scalp did.

As regards this clone: Antigen unknown. The gene symbols are mouse symbols. The missing CDR3 end, 4 residues past where the read stops, is filled in from the germline J gene.

Extracted RNA was reverse transcribed, and the resulting cDNA served as sequencing template. The repertoire was sequenced with immunoSEQ multiplex PCR; TCRdb's copy has only in-frame clones and lacks some. The sample has 250,000 or so clones, none seen only once. On the basis of CD4, CD8alpha, NKG2D, NKG2ACE and other markers, pooled cutaneous lymph node cells were sorted. The CDR3 extends over 13 amino acids. Unmatched junction bases numbered 4, after V lost 6 bases and J lost 4 bases. The germline V gene has CDR1 NSHNY and CDR2 SYGAGN. The rearrangement uses TRBV13-1 and TRBJ1-1; the match to TRBD1 covers 9 bases. The clonotype comes from a C3H/HeJ mouse with alopecia areata. The MHC haplotype of the strain is H2-k. Specimen: CD4+ T cells sorted from a lymph node. Partial CDR3 DNA: TGTGCCAGCAACAGGGGGCAGGGCACA. Translated: CASNRGQGT. The CDR3 as a whole reads CASNRGQGTEVFF.